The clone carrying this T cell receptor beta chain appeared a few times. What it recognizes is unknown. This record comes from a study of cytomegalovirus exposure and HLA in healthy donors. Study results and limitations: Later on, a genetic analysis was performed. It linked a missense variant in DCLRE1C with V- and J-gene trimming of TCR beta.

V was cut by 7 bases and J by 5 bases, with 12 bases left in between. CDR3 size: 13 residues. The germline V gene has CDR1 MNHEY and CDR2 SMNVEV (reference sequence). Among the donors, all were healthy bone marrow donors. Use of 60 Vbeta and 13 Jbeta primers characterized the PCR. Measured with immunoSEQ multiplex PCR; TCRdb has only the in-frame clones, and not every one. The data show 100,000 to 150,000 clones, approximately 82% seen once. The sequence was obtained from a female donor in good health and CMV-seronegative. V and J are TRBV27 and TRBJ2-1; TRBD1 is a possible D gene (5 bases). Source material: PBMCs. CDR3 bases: TGTGCCAGCACCGCCGACAGTCACAATGAGCAGTTCTTC. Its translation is CASTADSHNEQFF.